The rows below give T cell receptor beta chains drawn from one sample of a study of T cells after posttransplantation cyclophosphamide. Here immunoSEQ multiplex PCR was the method, and the copy in TCRdb shows in-frame clones only, minus some. The sample lists roughly 23,000 clones; around 98% were seen once. The sequencing sample was made of naive CD4+ T cells sorted from PBMCs. The receptors come from a man aged 45-65 years in good health, CMV-negative, and a related stem cell transplant donor. The CDR3 runs from the conserved cysteine through the conserved F or W. D genes are given only for firm matches. Only part of the rows carry a size: once, few, many, or a class if the clone is expanded.

v_call	d_call	clone_size	j_call	cdr3_nt	cdr3_aa
TRBV19	TRBD1	-	TRBJ2-1	TGTGCCAGTAGTATCAGGACAGGGAGCTCCTACAATGAGCAGTTCTTC	CASSIRTGSSYNEQFF
TRBV29-1	TRBD1	-	TRBJ1-3	TGCAGCGTTGAAACGGGACAGCGGCCCTTTGGCTCTGGAAACACCATATATTTT	CSVETGQRPFGSGNTIYF
TRBV29-1	-	-	TRBJ1-1	TGCAGCGTTGTTCAACAGGGCATGAACACTGAAGCTTTCTTT	CSVVQQGMNTEAFF
TRBV30	TRBD1	-	TRBJ1-6	TGTGCCTGGAGTAGGGACAGGGCCGCTCCCCTCCACTTT	CAWSRDRAAPLHF
TRBV18	TRBD2	-	TRBJ2-1	TGTGCCAGCTCACCGGCCGCGGGGGGCGATGAGCAGTTCTTC	CASSPAAGGDEQFF
TRBV7-9	-	-	TRBJ1-2	TGTGCCGGCAGCCCGGAGGAGGGACGGAGGGCCCACACCTTC	CAGSPEEGRRAHTF
TRBV7-6	TRBD1	-	TRBJ2-1	TGTGCCATCACCCGACAGGGGGCCTACAATGAGCAGTTCTTC	CAITRQGAYNEQFF
TRBV6-5	TRBD1	once	TRBJ1-2	TGTGCCAGCAGTTCCAGGGGGCGTAACTATGGCTACACCTTC	CASSSRGRNYGYTF
TRBV5-1	-	-	TRBJ2-7	TGCGCCAGCAGCTTGCCACAGGTGGTACACGAGCAGTACTTC	CASSLPQVVHEQYF
TRBV5-1	-	-	TRBJ2-7	TGCGCCAGCAGCTTGGCGGAGGGGCCCGCCTCCTACGAGCAGTACTTC	CASSLAEGPASYEQYF
TRBV5-1	TRBD2	-	TRBJ2-1	TGCGCCAGCAGCTTGGGACTAGCGGGAAACTATGAGCAGTTCTTC	CASSLGLAGNYEQFF
TRBV19	-	-	TRBJ1-1	TGTGCCAGTAGTCCTGGGTGGGCCCCGGACACTGAAGCTTTCTTT	CASSPGWAPDTEAFF
TRBV10-3	-	-	TRBJ1-1	TGTGCCATAACACAGAACACCGAAGCTTTCTTT	CAITQNTEAFF
TRBV29-1	-	-	TRBJ2-5	TGCAGCGTGGCCCCCCCGGAGACCCAGTACTTC	CSVAPPETQYF
TRBV6-5	-	-	TRBJ1-6	TGTGCCAGCAGTTACTCCAGAGGAGGTCATAATTCACCCCTCCACTTT	CASSYSRGGHNSPLHF
TRBV18	-	once	TRBJ2-2	TGTGCCAGCTCACCGGATTCAGGTCACGGGGAGCTGTTTTTT	CASSPDSGHGELFF
TRBV27	TRBD1	-	TRBJ2-7	TGTGCCAGCAGTCGGGACAGGCCCCGAGGGTTCTTAGACGAGCAGTACTTC	CASSRDRPRGFLDEQYF
TRBV18	-	-	TRBJ1-3	TGTGCCAGCTCACCACCTTCCTCCTCTGGAAACACCATATATTTT	CASSPPSSSGNTIYF
TRBV2	TRBD1	-	TRBJ1-2	TGTGCCAGCAGGGACAGGGCACTATTCGGCTACACCTTC	CASRDRALFGYTF
TRBV9	-	few	TRBJ1-5	TGTGCCAGCAGCGAGGGGGGGGGTCGAAATCAGCCCCAGCATTTT	CASSEGGGRNQPQHF
TRBV6-5	-	-	TRBJ2-7	TGTGCCAGCAGTTACTGGGACACCGGGGACGAGCAGTACTTC	CASSYWDTGDEQYF
TRBV7-8	-	-	TRBJ1-2	TGTGCCAGCAGCTTAGGAGGGGCGGGGGACTTCCTTGGGTACACCTTC	CASSLGGAGDFLGYTF
TRBV29-1	-	-	TRBJ1-2	TGCAGCGTGGGGGCGGCAGGGGTAAACTATGGCTACACCTTC	CSVGAAGVNYGYTF
TRBV18	-	-	TRBJ1-5	TGTGCCAGCTCACCACAGCCCAATCAGCCCCAGCATTTT	CASSPQPNQPQHF
TRBV10-3	TRBD2	-	TRBJ2-5	TGTGCCATCAGTAGAGGCGGGGGGACCCAAGAGACCCAGTACTTC	CAISRGGGTQETQYF